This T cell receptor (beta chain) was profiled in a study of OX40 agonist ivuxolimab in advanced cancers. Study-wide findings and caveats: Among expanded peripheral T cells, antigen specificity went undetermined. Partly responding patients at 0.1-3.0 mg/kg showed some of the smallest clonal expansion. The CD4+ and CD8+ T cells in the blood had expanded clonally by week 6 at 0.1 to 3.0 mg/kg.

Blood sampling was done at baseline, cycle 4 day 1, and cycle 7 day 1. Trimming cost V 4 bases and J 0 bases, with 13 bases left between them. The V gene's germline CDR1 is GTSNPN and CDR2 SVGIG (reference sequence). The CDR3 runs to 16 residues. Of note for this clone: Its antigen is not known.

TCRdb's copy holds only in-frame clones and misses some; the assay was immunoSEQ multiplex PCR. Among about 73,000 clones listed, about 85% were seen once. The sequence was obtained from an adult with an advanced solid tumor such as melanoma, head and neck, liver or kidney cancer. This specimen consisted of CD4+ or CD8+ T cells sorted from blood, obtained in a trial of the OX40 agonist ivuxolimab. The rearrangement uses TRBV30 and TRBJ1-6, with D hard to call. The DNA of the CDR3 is TGTGCCTGGAAGGAGAGTAGGAGCTCCTATAATTCACCCCTCCACTTT. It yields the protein CAWKESRSSYNSPLHF.